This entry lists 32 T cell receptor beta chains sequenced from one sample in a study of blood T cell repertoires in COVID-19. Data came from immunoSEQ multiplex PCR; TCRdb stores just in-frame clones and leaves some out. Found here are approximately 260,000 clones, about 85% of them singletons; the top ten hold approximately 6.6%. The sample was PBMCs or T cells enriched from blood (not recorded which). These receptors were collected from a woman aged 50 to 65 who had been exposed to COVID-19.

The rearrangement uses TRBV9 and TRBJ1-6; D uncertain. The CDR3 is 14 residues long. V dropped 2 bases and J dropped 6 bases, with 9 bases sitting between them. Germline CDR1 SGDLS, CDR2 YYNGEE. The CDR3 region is CASSVANSNSPLHF. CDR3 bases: TGTGCCAGCAGCGTGGCAAACAGTAATTCACCCCTCCACTTT.

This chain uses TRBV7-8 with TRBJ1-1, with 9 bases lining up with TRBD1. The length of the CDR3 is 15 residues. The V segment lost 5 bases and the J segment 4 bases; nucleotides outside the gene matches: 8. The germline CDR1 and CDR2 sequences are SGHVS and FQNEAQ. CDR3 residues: CASSRGTGKGTEAFF. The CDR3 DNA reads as TGTGCCAGCAGCAGAGGGACAGGGAAGGGCACTGAAGCTTTCTTT.

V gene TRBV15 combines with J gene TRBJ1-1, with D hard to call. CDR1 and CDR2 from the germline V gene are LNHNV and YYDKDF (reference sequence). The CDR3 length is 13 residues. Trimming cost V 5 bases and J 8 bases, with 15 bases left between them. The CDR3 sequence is CATSPQRAGEAFF. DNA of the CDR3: TGTGCCACCAGCCCCCAAAGGGCGGGGGAAGCTTTCTTT.

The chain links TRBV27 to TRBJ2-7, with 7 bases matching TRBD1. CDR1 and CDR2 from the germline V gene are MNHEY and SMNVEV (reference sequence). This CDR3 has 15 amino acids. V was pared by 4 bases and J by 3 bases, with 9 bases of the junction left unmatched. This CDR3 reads CASSSSGTVIYEQYF. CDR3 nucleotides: TGTGCCAGCAGTTCCTCCGGGACAGTAATCTACGAGCAGTACTTC.

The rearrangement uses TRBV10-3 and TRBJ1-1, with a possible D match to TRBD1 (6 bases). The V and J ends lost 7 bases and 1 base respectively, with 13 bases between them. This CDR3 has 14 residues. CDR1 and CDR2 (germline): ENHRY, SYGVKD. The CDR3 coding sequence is TGTGCCATCACCCCAGGGGCGGGGAACACTGAAGCTTTCTTT. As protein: CAITPGAGNTEAFF.

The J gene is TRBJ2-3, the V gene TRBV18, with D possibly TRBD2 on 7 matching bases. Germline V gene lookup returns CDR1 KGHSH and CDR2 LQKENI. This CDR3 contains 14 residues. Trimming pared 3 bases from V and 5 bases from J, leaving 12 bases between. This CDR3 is CASSPGGLGDTQYF. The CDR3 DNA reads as TGTGCCAGCTCACCGGGGGGGCTCGGAGATACGCAGTATTTT.

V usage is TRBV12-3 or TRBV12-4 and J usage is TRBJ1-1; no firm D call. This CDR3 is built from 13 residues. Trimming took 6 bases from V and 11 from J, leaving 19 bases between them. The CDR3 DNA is TGTGCCAGCAGCCCCGTGGCGGCCATTAGGGCTTTCTTT. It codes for CASSPVAAIRAFF.

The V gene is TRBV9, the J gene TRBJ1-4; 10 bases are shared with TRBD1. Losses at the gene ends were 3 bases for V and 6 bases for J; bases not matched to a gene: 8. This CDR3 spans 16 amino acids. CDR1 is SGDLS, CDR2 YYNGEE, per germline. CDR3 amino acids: CASSDLGQGLDEKLFF. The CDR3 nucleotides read TGTGCCAGCAGCGACCTGGGACAGGGGCTCGATGAAAAACTGTTTTTT.

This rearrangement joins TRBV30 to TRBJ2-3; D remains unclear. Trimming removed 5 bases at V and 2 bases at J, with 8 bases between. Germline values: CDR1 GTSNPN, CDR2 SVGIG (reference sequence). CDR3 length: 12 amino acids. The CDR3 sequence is CAWARSTDTQYF. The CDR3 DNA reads TGTGCCTGGGCCCGGTCCACAGATACGCAGTATTTT.

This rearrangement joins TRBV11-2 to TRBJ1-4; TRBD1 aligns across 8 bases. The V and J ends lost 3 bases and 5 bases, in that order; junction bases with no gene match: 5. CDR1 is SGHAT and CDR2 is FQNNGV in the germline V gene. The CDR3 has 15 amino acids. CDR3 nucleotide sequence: TGTGCCAGCAGCTTGAGGGACAGGAACAATGAAAAACTGTTTTTT. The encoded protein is CASSLRDRNNEKLFF.

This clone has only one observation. CDR3 loop: CASSLDRQETQYF. CDR3 nucleotides: TGTGCCAGCAGCTTGGACAGACAAGAGACCCAGTACTTC. The chain employs TRBV5-4 and TRBJ2-5, with D unresolved. The CDR3 extends over 13 amino acids. Trimming took 0 bases from V and 2 from J, leaving 5 bases between them. Germline values: CDR1 SGHNT, CDR2 YYREEE (reference sequence). The full variable domain, in which reference TRBV5-4 and TRBJ2-5 provide the parts outside the CDR3, is ETGVTQSPTHLIKTRGQQVTLRCSSQSGHNTVSWYQQALGQGPQFIFQYYREEENGRGNFPPRFSGLQFPNYSSELNVNALELDDSALYLCASSLDRQETQYFGPGTRLLVL.

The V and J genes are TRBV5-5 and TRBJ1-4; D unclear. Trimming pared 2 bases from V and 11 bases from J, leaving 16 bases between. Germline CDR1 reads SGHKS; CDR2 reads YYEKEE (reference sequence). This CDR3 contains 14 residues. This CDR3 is CASSLTSGYTKLFF. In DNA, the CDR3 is TGTGCCAGCAGCTTAACATCGGGGTATACGAAACTGTTTTTT.

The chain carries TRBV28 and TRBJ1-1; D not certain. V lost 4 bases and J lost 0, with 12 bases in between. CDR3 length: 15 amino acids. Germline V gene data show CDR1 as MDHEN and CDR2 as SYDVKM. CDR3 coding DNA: TGTGCCAGCAGTTCCCCAGAGGGTATGAACACTGAAGCTTTCTTT. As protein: CASSSPEGMNTEAFF.

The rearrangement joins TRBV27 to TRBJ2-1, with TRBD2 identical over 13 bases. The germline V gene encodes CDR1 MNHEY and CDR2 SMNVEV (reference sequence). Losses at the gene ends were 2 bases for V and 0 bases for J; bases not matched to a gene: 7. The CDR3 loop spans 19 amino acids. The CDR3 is CASSLSRLAGGSSYNEQFF. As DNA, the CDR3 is TGTGCCAGCAGTTTAAGTCGACTAGCGGGGGGTAGCTCCTACAATGAGCAGTTCTTC.

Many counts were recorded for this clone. CDR3 residues: CASSLKWGVYSNQPQHF. The CDR3 bases are TGTGCCAGCAGCTTAAAGTGGGGGGTTTATAGCAATCAGCCCCAGCATTTT. The rearrangement uses TRBV7-8 and TRBJ1-5; tentative D call: TRBD1 (5 bases). V was cut by 2 bases and J by 0 bases, with 14 bases left in between. The CDR3 consists of 17 residues. The germline V gene encodes CDR1 SGHVS and CDR2 FQNEAQ. The entire variable domain, with the rest obtained from reference TRBV7-8 and TRBJ1-5, is as follows: GAGVSQSPRYKVAKRGQDVALRCDPISGHVSLFWYQQALGQGPEFLTYFQNEAQLDKSGLPSDRFFAERPEGSVSTLKIQRTQQEDSAVYLCASSLKWGVYSNQPQHFGDGTRLSIL.

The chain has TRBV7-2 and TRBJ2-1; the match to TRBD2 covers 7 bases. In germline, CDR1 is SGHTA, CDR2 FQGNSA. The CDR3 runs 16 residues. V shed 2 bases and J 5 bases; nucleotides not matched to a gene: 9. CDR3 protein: CASSLSGSSGNNEQFF. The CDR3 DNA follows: TGTGCCAGCAGCTTAAGCGGGTCTAGCGGAAACAATGAGCAGTTCTTC.

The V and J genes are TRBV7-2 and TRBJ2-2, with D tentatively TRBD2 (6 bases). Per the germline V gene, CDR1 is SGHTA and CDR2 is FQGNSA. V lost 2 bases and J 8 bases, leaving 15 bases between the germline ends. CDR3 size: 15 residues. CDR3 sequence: CASSLIGGSGGELFF. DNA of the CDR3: TGTGCCAGCAGCTTAATCGGGGGTTCGGGTGGGGAGCTGTTTTTT.

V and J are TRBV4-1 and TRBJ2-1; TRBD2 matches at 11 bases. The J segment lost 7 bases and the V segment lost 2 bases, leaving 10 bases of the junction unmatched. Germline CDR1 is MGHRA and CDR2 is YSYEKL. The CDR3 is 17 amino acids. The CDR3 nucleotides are TGCGCCAGCAGCCAACGGAGACCTAGCGGGGGGTTAAATGAGCAGTTCTTC. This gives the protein CASSQRRPSGGLNEQFF.

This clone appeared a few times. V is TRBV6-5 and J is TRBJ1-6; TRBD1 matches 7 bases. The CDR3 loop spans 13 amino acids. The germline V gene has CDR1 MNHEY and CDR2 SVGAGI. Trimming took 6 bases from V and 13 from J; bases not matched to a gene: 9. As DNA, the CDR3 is TGTGCCAGCAGCCCGGAAGGGGGCTCGCCCCTCCACTTT. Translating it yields CASSPEGGSPLHF.

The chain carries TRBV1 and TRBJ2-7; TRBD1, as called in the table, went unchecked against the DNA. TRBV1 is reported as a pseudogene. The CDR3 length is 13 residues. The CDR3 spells CTSSLGHSYEQYF. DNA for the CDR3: TGCACCAGCAGCCTGGGCCATTCCTACGAGCAGTACTTC.

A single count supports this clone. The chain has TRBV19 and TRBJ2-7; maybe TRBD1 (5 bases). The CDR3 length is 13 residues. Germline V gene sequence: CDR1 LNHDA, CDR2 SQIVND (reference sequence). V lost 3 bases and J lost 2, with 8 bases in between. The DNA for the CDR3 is TGTGCCAGTAGTATGGTGGGGCCCTACGAGCAGTACTTC. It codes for CASSMVGPYEQYF. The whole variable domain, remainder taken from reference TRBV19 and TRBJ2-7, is DGGITQSPKYLFRKEGQNVTLSCEQNLNHDAMYWYRQDPGQGLRLIYYSQIVNDFQKGDIAEGYSVSREKKESFPLTVTSAQKNPTAFYLCASSMVGPYEQYFGPGTRLTVT.

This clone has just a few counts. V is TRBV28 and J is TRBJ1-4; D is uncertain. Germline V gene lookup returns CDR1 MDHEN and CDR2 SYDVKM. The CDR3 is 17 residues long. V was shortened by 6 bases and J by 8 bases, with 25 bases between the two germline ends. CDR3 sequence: CASSSSEGSGKGEKLFF. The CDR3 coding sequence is TGTGCCAGCAGCTCCTCAGAGGGATCCGGCAAGGGAGAAAAACTGTTTTTT.

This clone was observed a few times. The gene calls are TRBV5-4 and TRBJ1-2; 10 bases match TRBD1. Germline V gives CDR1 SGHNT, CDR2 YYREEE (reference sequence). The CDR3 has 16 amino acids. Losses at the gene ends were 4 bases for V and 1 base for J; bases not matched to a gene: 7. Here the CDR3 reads CASSADRGIRNYGYTF. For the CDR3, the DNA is TGTGCCAGCAGCGCGGACAGGGGGATACGTAACTATGGCTACACCTTC. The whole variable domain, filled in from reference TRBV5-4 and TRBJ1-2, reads ETGVTQSPTHLIKTRGQQVTLRCSSQSGHNTVSWYQQALGQGPQFIFQYYREEENGRGNFPPRFSGLQFPNYSSELNVNALELDDSALYLCASSADRGIRNYGYTFGSGTRLTVV.

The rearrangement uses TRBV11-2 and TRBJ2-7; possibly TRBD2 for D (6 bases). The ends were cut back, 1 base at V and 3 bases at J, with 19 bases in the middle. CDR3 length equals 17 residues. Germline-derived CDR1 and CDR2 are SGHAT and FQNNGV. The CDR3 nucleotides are TGTGCCAGCAGCTTAGTAGGTCGGCGGGGTATACACTACGAGCAGTACTTC. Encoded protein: CASSLVGRRGIHYEQYF.

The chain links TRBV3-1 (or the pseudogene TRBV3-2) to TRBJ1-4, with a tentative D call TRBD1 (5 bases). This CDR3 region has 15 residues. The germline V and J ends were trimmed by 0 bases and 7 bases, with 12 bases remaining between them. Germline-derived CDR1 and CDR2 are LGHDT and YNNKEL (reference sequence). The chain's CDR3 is CASSQDPPGIEKLFF. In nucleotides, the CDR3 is TGTGCCAGCAGCCAAGATCCGCCAGGGATTGAAAAACTGTTTTTT.

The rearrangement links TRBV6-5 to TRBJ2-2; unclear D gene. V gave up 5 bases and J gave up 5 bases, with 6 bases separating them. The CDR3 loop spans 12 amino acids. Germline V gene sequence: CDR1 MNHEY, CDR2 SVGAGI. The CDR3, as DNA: TGTGCCAGCAGTAAGACAACCGGGGAGCTGTTTTTT. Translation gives CASSKTTGELFF.

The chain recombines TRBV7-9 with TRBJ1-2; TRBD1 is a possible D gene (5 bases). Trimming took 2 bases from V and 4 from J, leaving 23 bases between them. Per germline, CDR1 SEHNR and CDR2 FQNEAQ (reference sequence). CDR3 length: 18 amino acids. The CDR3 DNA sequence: TGTGCCAGCAGCTTATGGAGTTTAGGACAAGATAAAACCTATGGCTACACCTTC. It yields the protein CASSLWSLGQDKTYGYTF.

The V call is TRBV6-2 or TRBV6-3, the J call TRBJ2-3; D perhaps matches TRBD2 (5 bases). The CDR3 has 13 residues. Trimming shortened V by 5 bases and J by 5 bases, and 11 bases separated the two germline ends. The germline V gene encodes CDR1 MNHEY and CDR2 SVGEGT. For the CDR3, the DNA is TGTGCCAGCAGTCGCGGACGGGAAGATACGCAGTATTTT. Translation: CASSRGREDTQYF.

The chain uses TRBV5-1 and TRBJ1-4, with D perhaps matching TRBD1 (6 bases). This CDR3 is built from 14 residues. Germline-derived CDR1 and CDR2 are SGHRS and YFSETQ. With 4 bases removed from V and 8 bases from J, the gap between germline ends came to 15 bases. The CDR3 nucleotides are TGCGCCAGCAGCCTGGGGGCGCGCGGGGAAAAACTGTTTTTT. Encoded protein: CASSLGARGEKLFF.

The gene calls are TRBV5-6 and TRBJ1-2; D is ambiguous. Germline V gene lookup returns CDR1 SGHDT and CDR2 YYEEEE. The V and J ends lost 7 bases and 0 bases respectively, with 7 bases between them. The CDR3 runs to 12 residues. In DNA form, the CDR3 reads TGTGCCAGCCACGGGGCTAACTATGGCTACACCTTC. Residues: CASHGANYGYTF.

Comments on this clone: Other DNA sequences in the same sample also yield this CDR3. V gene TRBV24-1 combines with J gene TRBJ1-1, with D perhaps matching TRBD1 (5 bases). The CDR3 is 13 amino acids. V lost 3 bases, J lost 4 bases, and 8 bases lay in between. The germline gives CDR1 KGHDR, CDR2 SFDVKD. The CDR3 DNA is TGTGCCACCAGTGATCGGGGGGGCACTGAAGCTTTCTTT. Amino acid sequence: CATSDRGGTEAFF.

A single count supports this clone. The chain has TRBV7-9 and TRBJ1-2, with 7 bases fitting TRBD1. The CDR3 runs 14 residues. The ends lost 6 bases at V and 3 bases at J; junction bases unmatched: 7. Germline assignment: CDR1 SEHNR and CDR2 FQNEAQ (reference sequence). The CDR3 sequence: CASRPTGSDYGYTF. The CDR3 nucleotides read TGTGCCAGCAGGCCGACAGGGTCGGACTATGGCTACACCTTC.